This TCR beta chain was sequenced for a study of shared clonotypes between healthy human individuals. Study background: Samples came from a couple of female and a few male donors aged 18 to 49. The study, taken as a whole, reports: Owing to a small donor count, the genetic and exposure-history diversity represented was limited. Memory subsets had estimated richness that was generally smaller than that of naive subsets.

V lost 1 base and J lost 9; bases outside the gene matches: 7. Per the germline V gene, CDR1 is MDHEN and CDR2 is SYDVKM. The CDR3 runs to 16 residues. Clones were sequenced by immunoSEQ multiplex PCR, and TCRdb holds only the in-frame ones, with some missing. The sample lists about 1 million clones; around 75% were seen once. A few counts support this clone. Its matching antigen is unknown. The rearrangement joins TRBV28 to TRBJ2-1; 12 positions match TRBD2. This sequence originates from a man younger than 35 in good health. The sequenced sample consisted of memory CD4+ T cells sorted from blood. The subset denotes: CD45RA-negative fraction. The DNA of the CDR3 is TGTGCCAGCAGTTTATCCGGCCTAGCGGGGGGGCGTGAGCAGTTCTTC. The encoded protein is CASSLSGLAGGREQFF.